The 16 T cell receptor beta chains below were found in one sample sequenced in a study of blood T cell repertoires in COVID-19. Profiling relied on immunoSEQ multiplex PCR, and the TCRdb table lists in-frame clones only, not all of them. The sample lists 250,000 or so clones, 85% to 95% seen once, with 2.5% to 3% in the top ten. Sequenced material: PBMCs or T cells enriched from blood (not recorded which). The source is a man in his forties or fifties who had been exposed to COVID-19.

This clone has a single count. This chain links TRBV27 with TRBJ1-2, with TRBD1 matching 8 bases. There are 15 residues in the CDR3. After removal of 0 bases from V and 2 bases from J, the junction contained 2 bases not matched to a gene. Germline V gene data show CDR1 as MNHEY and CDR2 as SMNVEV (reference sequence). The CDR3 DNA is TGTGCCAGCAGTTTATCCTGGACAGGGAACTATGGCTACACCTTC. It yields the protein CASSLSWTGNYGYTF.

J is TRBJ2-7 and V is TRBV19; the match to TRBD2 covers 9 bases. The length of the CDR3 is 14 residues. Germline values: CDR1 LNHDA, CDR2 SQIVND (reference sequence). Trimming cost V 4 bases and J 2 bases; bases outside gene matches: 3. The CDR3 DNA sequence: TGTGCCAGTAGTACTTCTAGCGGGACCTACGAGCAGTACTTC. Amino acids: CASSTSSGTYEQYF.

Only a few counts were recorded for this clone. The chain links TRBV5-4 to TRBJ2-7; 10 nucleotides match TRBD2. Germline CDR1 and CDR2: SGHNT and YYREEE (reference sequence). The J segment lost 2 bases and the V segment lost 3 bases, leaving 5 bases of the junction unmatched. This CDR3 comprises 15 residues. The chain's CDR3 is CASSSWTSGTYEQYF. The CDR3 region has the DNA TGTGCCAGCAGCTCCTGGACTAGCGGAACCTACGAGCAGTACTTC. The variable domain in full, completed from reference TRBV5-4 and TRBJ2-7, reads ETGVTQSPTHLIKTRGQQVTLRCSSQSGHNTVSWYQQALGQGPQFIFQYYREEENGRGNFPPRFSGLQFPNYSSELNVNALELDDSALYLCASSSWTSGTYEQYFGPGTRLTVT.

This chain joins TRBV10-3 and TRBJ1-1, with a weak D call TRBD1 (5 bases). V dropped 8 bases and J dropped 4 bases, with 17 bases sitting between them. Germline CDR1 is ENHRY and CDR2 is SYGVKD. The CDR3 has 14 amino acids. CDR3 sequence reads: CAIGLAGEGTEAFF. In DNA, the CDR3 is TGTGCCATCGGACTGGCGGGGGAAGGCACTGAAGCTTTCTTT.

The chain is built from TRBV2 and TRBJ2-7, with 8 bases fitting TRBD2. The trim removed 4 bases at V and 1 base at J, leaving 6 bases unmatched. The germline V gene encodes CDR1 SNHLY and CDR2 FYNNEI. The CDR3 length is 15 residues. CDR3 loop: CASSGGREDSYEQYF. The CDR3 coding sequence is TGTGCCAGCAGTGGGGGGCGGGAGGATTCCTACGAGCAGTACTTC.

This clone came up a few times. The chain combines TRBV4-3 with TRBJ2-7; a weak D match, TRBD1 (5 bases). The germline V gene encodes CDR1 LGHNA and CDR2 YSLEER. V was shortened by 3 bases and J by 1 base, with 13 bases between the two germline ends. The CDR3 consists of 15 residues. Here the CDR3 reads CASSHEVTASYEQYF. The CDR3 bases are TGCGCCAGCAGCCACGAGGTGACAGCTTCCTACGAGCAGTACTTC.

The V call is TRBV13, the J call TRBJ1-5; TRBD1 might be the D (6 bases). The length of the CDR3 is 12 residues. The V end was cut by 8 bases, the J end by 6 bases, with 11 bases between. Germline assignment: CDR1 PRHDT and CDR2 FYEKMQ (reference sequence). Written as DNA, the CDR3 is TGTGCCAGCGGTAACAGGGCTCAGCCCCAGCATTTT. It encodes CASGNRAQPQHF. The full variable domain, rest sourced from reference TRBV13 and TRBJ1-5, is AAGVIQSPRHLIKEKRETATLKCYPIPRHDTVYWYQQGPGQDPQFLISFYEKMQSDKGSIPDRFSAQQFSDYHSELNMSSLELGDSALYFCASGNRAQPQHFGDGTRLSIL.

V usage is TRBV12-5 and J usage is TRBJ1-5; 8 bases match TRBD1. The ends lost 1 base at V and 7 bases at J; junction bases unmatched: 0. This CDR3 has 13 amino acids. Per germline, CDR1 LGHNT and CDR2 FRNRAP. CDR3 sequence (DNA): TGTGCTAGTGGTTTGGGGACAGGGCAGCCCCAGCATTTT. Translating it yields CASGLGTGQPQHF. The full variable domain, completed using reference TRBV12-5 and TRBJ1-5, is DARVTQTPRHKVTEMGQEVTMRCQPILGHNTVFWYRQTMMQGLELLAYFRNRAPLDDSGMPKDRFSAEMPDATLATLKIQPSEPRDSAVYFCASGLGTGQPQHFGDGTRLSIL.

This chain links TRBV9 with TRBJ2-2, with 8 bases that match TRBD1. With V trimmed by 2 bases and J by 3 bases, 12 bases remained unmatched. The CDR3 spans 18 residues. CDR1 and CDR2 (germline): SGDLS, YYNGEE. The CDR3 DNA sequence: TGTGCCAGCAGCGTTGGCCCGGACAGGGTCGGAGACACCGGGGAGCTGTTTTTT. Its protein product is CASSVGPDRVGDTGELFF.

The chain's CDR3 is CASSLRRDSIHEQYF. The CDR3 DNA reads as TGTGCCAGCAGTCTCAGGAGGGACAGCATCCACGAGCAGTACTTC. V usage is TRBV11-2 and J usage is TRBJ2-7, with D perhaps matching TRBD1 (7 bases). The V end lost 6 bases, the J end lost 5 bases, and 20 bases lay between the germline ends. The CDR3 length is 15 residues. CDR1 is SGHAT and CDR2 is FQNNGV in the germline V gene.

The chain carries TRBV7-9 and TRBJ2-1; tentative D call: TRBD2 (5 bases). Trimming removed 3 bases from V and 5 bases from J, with 11 bases in between. Germline values: CDR1 SEHNR, CDR2 FQNEAQ (reference sequence). The CDR3 has 14 residues. In DNA, the CDR3 is TGTGCCAGCAGCTTTCGGGATCTGGACAATGAGCAGTTCTTC. Translation gives CASSFRDLDNEQFF.

V is TRBV9 and J is TRBJ2-1; TRBD2 agrees at 10 bases. CDR3 length: 16 residues. Germline values: CDR1 SGDLS, CDR2 YYNGEE. J lost 4 bases, V lost 0 bases, and 4 bases had no gene match. CDR3 DNA sequence: TGTGCCAGCAGCGTAGCAGCAGCGGGAGGGTACAATGAGCAGTTCTTC. Amino acid sequence: CASSVAAAGGYNEQFF.

This chain joins TRBV9 and TRBJ2-5; 10 bases match TRBD1. Germline trimming cut 0 bases from V and 5 bases from J; bases unmatched to any gene: 4. There are 15 residues in the CDR3. Germline CDR1 reads SGDLS; CDR2 reads YYNGEE. The CDR3 DNA reads as TGTGCCAGCAGCGTAGAAGGGACAGGGGACGAGACCCAGTACTTC. Translation gives CASSVEGTGDETQYF.

The genes are TRBV6-5 and TRBJ2-7; perhaps TRBD1 as D (8 bases). Trimming stripped 3 bases from V and 4 bases from J, with 13 bases between. The CDR3 has 14 amino acids. In germline, CDR1 is MNHEY, CDR2 SVGAGI. The CDR3 DNA is TGTGCCAGCAGTTATGGACAGGGAGGGTACGAGCAGTACTTC. Protein sequence: CASSYGQGGYEQYF.

The chain links TRBV6-5 to TRBJ1-3; D is perhaps TRBD1 (5 bases). Trimming took off 10 bases at V and 5 bases at J, with 21 bases between the two ends. The CDR3 length is 15 residues. CDR1 is MNHEY, CDR2 SVGAGI, per germline. The CDR3 sequence: CATATADSARNTIYF. DNA for the CDR3: TGTGCCACCGCCACTGCCGACAGTGCCCGAAACACCATATATTTT.

CDR3 in DNA: TGTGCCAGCAGCTTAGGGAGCTCCTACAATGAGCAGTTCTTC. It codes for CASSLGSSYNEQFF. This chain joins TRBV7-3 and TRBJ2-1; D perhaps matches TRBD2 (5 bases). With 2 bases removed from V and 0 bases from J, the gap between germline ends came to 5 bases. The CDR3 totals 14 residues. Germline lookup yields CDR1 SGHTA and CDR2 FQGTGA.